These T cell receptor beta chains were read from a single sample in a study of cytomegalovirus exposure and HLA in healthy donors. Sequencing used immunoSEQ multiplex PCR; TCRdb keeps in-frame clones, though not all of them. The sample shows 180,000 or so clones, 79% of them seen only once. Sequenced material: PBMCs. The receptors shown here come from a woman between 45 and 65 years old in good health and CMV-seronegative. CDR3s include the opening cysteine and the closing phenylalanine or tryptophan. A D gene is named only where the DNA matches it firmly. The size of a clone is reported for some rows only, either as once, few or many, or as a class for expanded clones.

abundance: -
v_gene: TRBV28
d_gene: -
j_gene: TRBJ2-1
CDR3nt: TGTGCCAGCATCGCGACAGGGACTCCATCCTACAATGAGCAGTTCTTC
CDR3aa: CASIATGTPSYNEQFF

abundance: many
v_gene: TRBV4-2
d_gene: -
j_gene: TRBJ2-1
CDR3nt: TGTGCCAGCAGCCAAGAGGTAGGGGGGGGGATGAATGAGCAGTTCTTC
CDR3aa: CASSQEVGGGMNEQFF

abundance: -
v_gene: TRBV7-6
d_gene: -
j_gene: TRBJ1-6
CDR3nt: TGTGCCAGCAGCTTAGACAGGGAATCGTCACCCCTCCACTTT
CDR3aa: CASSLDRESSPLHF

abundance: -
v_gene: TRBV27
d_gene: TRBD1
j_gene: TRBJ1-5
CDR3nt: TGTGCCAGCTCAGCGACAGGGGGGGGTCGGAGCAATCAGCCCCAGCATTTT
CDR3aa: CASSATGGGRSNQPQHF

abundance: -
v_gene: TRBV9
d_gene: -
j_gene: TRBJ1-2
CDR3nt: TGTGCCAGCAGCGTTAATGAAGGGGTCAGGGGTGGCTACACCTTC
CDR3aa: CASSVNEGVRGGYTF

abundance: -
v_gene: TRBV7-9
d_gene: TRBD2
j_gene: TRBJ2-5
CDR3nt: TGTGCCAGCAGCTCCGGGACTAGCCGCCAAGAGACCCAGTACTTC
CDR3aa: CASSSGTSRQETQYF

abundance: -
v_gene: TRBV4-3
d_gene: TRBD2
j_gene: TRBJ2-3
CDR3nt: TGCGCCAGCAGCCTGACTAGCGGGACTGGGTCAGATACGCAGTATTTT
CDR3aa: CASSLTSGTGSDTQYF

abundance: -
v_gene: TRBV5-8
d_gene: -
j_gene: TRBJ1-6
CDR3nt: TGTGCCAGCAGCTTGCTAGGGGATGGGTCACCCCTCCACTTT
CDR3aa: CASSLLGDGSPLHF

abundance: -
v_gene: TRBV29-1
d_gene: -
j_gene: TRBJ2-3
CDR3nt: TGCAGCGGGACCGGGGGGCGAATCGGAGGAGATACGCAGTATTTT
CDR3aa: CSGTGGRIGGDTQYF

abundance: -
v_gene: TRBV5-1
d_gene: TRBD1
j_gene: TRBJ1-6
CDR3nt: TGCGCCAGCAGCTTGGACGGGACAGGAGGTCGTTCACCCCTCCACTTT
CDR3aa: CASSLDGTGGRSPLHF

abundance: -
v_gene: TRBV6-1
d_gene: TRBD1
j_gene: TRBJ1-2
CDR3nt: TGTGCCAGCAGGGAGGGGACAGCTAACTATGGCTACACCTTC
CDR3aa: CASREGTANYGYTF

abundance: -
v_gene: TRBV28
d_gene: -
j_gene: TRBJ1-5
CDR3nt: TGTGCCAGCAGCGACCTAGGTGCCCAGCCCCAGCATTTT
CDR3aa: CASSDLGAQPQHF

abundance: -
v_gene: TRBV30
d_gene: -
j_gene: TRBJ2-7
CDR3nt: TGTGCCTGGAGTGAGGACAGCGGAATACTCTCCTACGAGCAGTACTTC
CDR3aa: CAWSEDSGILSYEQYF

abundance: few
v_gene: TRBV2
d_gene: -
j_gene: TRBJ2-7
CDR3nt: TGTGCCAGCTGCCGGGGGACCCGGACTCCTTCCTACGAGCAGTACTTC
CDR3aa: CASCRGTRTPSYEQYF

abundance: -
v_gene: TRBV7-2
d_gene: -
j_gene: TRBJ2-1
CDR3nt: TGTGCCAGCAGCCGTCTCAATGAGCAGTTCTTC
CDR3aa: CASSRLNEQFF

abundance: -
v_gene: TRBV19
d_gene: TRBD1
j_gene: TRBJ2-2
CDR3nt: TGTGCCAGTATTCAGGGGGCAGGCACCGGGGAGCTGTTTTTT
CDR3aa: CASIQGAGTGELFF

abundance: -
v_gene: TRBV28
d_gene: -
j_gene: TRBJ1-2
CDR3nt: TGTGCCAGCAGCGTCTCTAACTATGGCTACACCTTC
CDR3aa: CASSVSNYGYTF

abundance: once
v_gene: TRBV5-1
d_gene: TRBD1
j_gene: TRBJ2-5
CDR3nt: TGCGCCAGCAGCCTAGGACAGGGTTTTTGGACCCAGTACTTC
CDR3aa: CASSLGQGFWTQYF

abundance: -
v_gene: TRBV7-9
d_gene: -
j_gene: TRBJ1-2
CDR3nt: TGTTCCAGCAGCTTAGTGGGAGGGTTTGGCTACACCTTC
CDR3aa: CSSSLVGGFGYTF

abundance: -
v_gene: TRBV6-1
d_gene: -
j_gene: TRBJ1-1
CDR3nt: TGTGCCAGCAACAGTAGGACTGAAGCTTTCTTT
CDR3aa: CASNSRTEAFF

abundance: -
v_gene: TRBV11-2
d_gene: -
j_gene: TRBJ2-1
CDR3nt: TGTGCCAGCCAGTCAGGGAGGACTACAACCCACAATGAGCAGTTCTTC
CDR3aa: CASQSGRTTTHNEQFF

abundance: -
v_gene: TRBV28
d_gene: -
j_gene: TRBJ1-1
CDR3nt: TGTGCCAGCAGTTTAAATTGGGCAGGGGCTGCTGAAGCTTTCTTT
CDR3aa: CASSLNWAGAAEAFF